This is a list of T cell receptor beta chains from one sample in a study of radiotherapy plus CTLA-4 blockade in lung cancer. The method was immunoSEQ multiplex PCR; TCRdb's version includes in-frame clones alone and lacks a portion of them. The data show 75,000 to 100,000 clones, about 91% seen once. The sequences come from peripheral blood, collected from a patient treated with radiotherapy plus ipilimumab. The receptors shown here come from a human donor with non-small cell lung cancer that progressed on radiotherapy plus ipilimumab. The CDR3 runs from the conserved cysteine through the conserved F or W. The D gene is left open where the match is weak. Size values are once, few and many counts, or a class for expanded clones, and some rows have none.

-	TRBV15	TRBD2	TRBJ2-5	TGTGCCACCAGGAAGGGACTAGCGGGAGGGCCTGCCGGCGAGCCCCAGTACTTC	CATRKGLAGGPAGEPQYF
-	TRBV18	-	TRBJ2-3	TGTGCCAGCTCACCTAAGCGAGCAGATACGCAGTATTTT	CASSPKRADTQYF
once	TRBV5-1	-	TRBJ2-3	TGCGCCAGCAGCAACCGGGAGACGCAGTATTTT	CASSNRETQYF
-	TRBV6-6	-	TRBJ2-5	TGTGCCAGCAGCGTCGATCTAGCCCAAGAGACCCAGTACTTC	CASSVDLAQETQYF
once	TRBV20-1	-	TRBJ2-5	TGCAGTGCACTTGGTCGGGGTCAGTACTTC	CSALGRGQYF
-	TRBV11-3	-	TRBJ2-1	TGTGCCAGCAGCCGCGAAAATGAGCAGTTCTTC	CASSRENEQFF
-	TRBV2	-	TRBJ1-1	TGTGCCAGCAGACGTCAAGGGGTCGGCACTGAAGCTTTCTTT	CASRRQGVGTEAFF
-	TRBV29-1	TRBD1	TRBJ2-7	TGCAGCTTCACAGGGGGCAAACACGAGCAGTACTTC	CSFTGGKHEQYF
-	TRBV5-1	TRBD2	TRBJ2-1	TGCGCCAGCAGCCTTAGCGGGATTGGTCAGAATGAGCAGTTCTTC	CASSLSGIGQNEQFF
-	TRBV5-1	TRBD1	TRBJ1-1	TGCGCCAGCAGCGCCCTCCAGGGGGACACTGAAGCTTTCTTT	CASSALQGDTEAFF
-	TRBV11-3	-	TRBJ2-2	TGTGCCAGCAGCCCCCATCCCACCGGGGAGCTGTTTTTT	CASSPHPTGELFF
-	TRBV30	TRBD1	TRBJ2-1	TGTGCCTGGGCCCCGGGGACAGGGGTCAATGAGCAGTTCTTC	CAWAPGTGVNEQFF
once	TRBV5-8	-	TRBJ2-7	TGTGCCAGCAGCTTGAGAGGGGGGTTAAACTACGAGCAGTACTTC	CASSLRGGLNYEQYF
-	TRBV6-5	-	TRBJ1-5	TGTGCCTCCGGTGGCACGCACAATCAGCCCCAGCATTTT	CASGGTHNQPQHF
few	TRBV23-1	-	TRBJ1-2	TGCGCCAGCAGTCACGGACAGCATGGCTACACCTTC	CASSHGQHGYTF